Given below is one T cell receptor beta chain in context. Its antigen is still unknown. PCR used 60 Vbeta primers and 13 Jbeta primers. Clones were sequenced by immunoSEQ multiplex PCR, and TCRdb holds only the in-frame ones, with some missing. The sample carries a few hundred thousand clones, more than 60% recorded once. Donors likely had unrecorded immune exposures despite being nominally healthy when sampled. The data derive from a study of cytomegalovirus exposure and HLA in healthy donors. Study-wide background: Some 77 million unique TCRs from HLA-typed donors were held in an early release of data. Study results and limitations: In vitro testing confirmed three CMV-associated chains as specific for CMV antigens. In a later analysis, productive TCRs from donors in an Asian-associated ancestry cluster reportedly carried fewer N-insertions than the cohort mean.

CDR3 size: 18 residues. The J segment lost 1 base and the V segment lost 6 bases, leaving 9 bases of the junction unmatched. Germline V gene lookup returns CDR1 SGHRS and CDR2 YFSETQ. Sequenced sample: PBMCs. This clonotype was obtained from a young woman in good health and CMV-seronegative. The rearrangement links TRBV5-1 to TRBJ2-6, with 11 bases matching TRBD1. CDR3 region: CASTLGGTGGSGANVLTF. The CDR3 coding sequence is TGCGCCAGCACCCTGGGAGGGACAGGGGGGTCTGGGGCCAACGTCCTGACTTTC.